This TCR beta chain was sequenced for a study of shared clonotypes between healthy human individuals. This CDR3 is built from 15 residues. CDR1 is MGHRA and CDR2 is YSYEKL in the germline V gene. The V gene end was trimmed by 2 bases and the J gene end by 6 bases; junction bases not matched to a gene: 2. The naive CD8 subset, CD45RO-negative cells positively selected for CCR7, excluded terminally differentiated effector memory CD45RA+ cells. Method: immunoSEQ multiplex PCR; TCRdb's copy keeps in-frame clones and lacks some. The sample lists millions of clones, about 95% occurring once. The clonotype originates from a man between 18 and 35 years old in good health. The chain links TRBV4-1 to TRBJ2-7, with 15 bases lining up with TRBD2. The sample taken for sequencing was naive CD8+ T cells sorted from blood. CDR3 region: CASSQPGLAGGEQYF. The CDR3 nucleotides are TGCGCCAGCAGCCAACCGGGACTAGCGGGGGGCGAGCAGTACTTC.